This entry is about one TCR beta chain. Germline loops: CDR1 SGHTA, CDR2 FQGNSA. The CDR3 is 13 residues long. V lost 2 bases to trimming and J lost 4 bases, with 6 bases between them. The entry originates in a study of blood T cell repertoires in COVID-19. Study background: Samples came from the United States, Italy and Spain, spanning acute and convalescent COVID-19.

Generated by immunoSEQ multiplex PCR, the TCRdb table keeps only in-frame clones and is missing some. This sample yields 89,000 or so clones, of which roughly 90% are seen a single time; less than 3.5% belongs to the top ten. The TCR comes from a man aged 45 to 65 with COVID-19, enrolled during active disease. The sample taken for sequencing was peripheral blood. The gene calls are TRBV7-2 and TRBJ1-5; unclear D gene. In DNA, the CDR3 is TGTGCCAGCAGCTTAACTTATAATCAGCCCCAGCATTTT. The encoded protein is CASSLTYNQPQHF.